The 15 T cell receptor beta chains reported below all come from one sample, sequenced in a study of blood T cell repertoires in COVID-19. Libraries were prepared by immunoSEQ multiplex PCR; TCRdb keeps only in-frame clonotypes and omits some of them. The sample contains roughly 160,000 clones, roughly 91% of which appear only once. The sequenced sample consisted of peripheral blood. These receptors came from a man aged 45 to 65 who had recovered from COVID-19.

This chain connects TRBV4-1 to TRBJ2-3, with D tentatively TRBD2 (6 bases). Trimming took off 4 bases at V and 5 bases at J, with 7 bases between the two ends. This CDR3 spans 12 amino acids. Germline V gene sequence: CDR1 MGHRA, CDR2 YSYEKL. The CDR3, as DNA: TGCGCCAGCAGCCCCGGGGGAGATACGCAGTATTTT. This translates into CASSPGGDTQYF.

The gene calls are TRBV6-5 and TRBJ1-1; the match to TRBD1 covers 11 bases. The CDR3 totals 14 residues. Germline CDR1 reads MNHEY; CDR2 reads SVGAGI. Unmatched junction bases numbered 7, after V lost 6 bases and J lost 7 bases. The CDR3: CASSPDRGRDEAFF. The CDR3 DNA sequence: TGTGCCAGCAGCCCGGACAGGGGGCGGGATGAAGCTTTCTTT.

CDR3 coding DNA: TGTGCCAGCAGTTGGCGAACCTCAGGGGGTCTCTACAATGAGCAGTTCTTC. Amino acid sequence: CASSWRTSGGLYNEQFF. The chain couples TRBV27 to TRBJ2-1, with 7 bases aligning to TRBD1. This CDR3 has 17 amino acids. Germline V gives CDR1 MNHEY, CDR2 SMNVEV (reference sequence). V lost 4 bases, J lost 3 bases, and 12 bases stayed unmatched.

The chain couples TRBV20-1 to TRBJ2-7; possible D gene TRBD2, 6 bases. The V gene's germline CDR1 is DFQATT and CDR2 SNEGSKA (reference sequence). Trimming took off 3 bases at V and 3 bases at J, with 6 bases between the two ends. The CDR3 consists of 11 residues. This CDR3 is CSASGSYEQYF. The CDR3 DNA sequence: TGCAGTGCTAGCGGGAGCTACGAGCAGTACTTC.

This rearrangement joins TRBV29-1 to TRBJ2-1, with 9 bases aligning to TRBD2. CDR1 and CDR2 from the germline V gene are SQVTM and ANQGSEA. This CDR3 region has 18 residues. V was pared by 4 bases and J by 10 bases, with 23 bases of the junction left unmatched. The CDR3 sequence: CSVVYRDPGLAHRREQFF. The CDR3 region has the DNA TGCAGCGTTGTATACAGGGACCCGGGACTAGCACACCGTAGGGAGCAGTTCTTC.

The chain combines TRBV7-9 with TRBJ2-2; tentative D call: TRBD2 (7 bases). V was trimmed by 8 bases and J by 2 bases, leaving 9 bases between them. Germline assignment: CDR1 SEHNR and CDR2 FQNEAQ (reference sequence). The CDR3 spans 13 residues. CDR3 sequence: CASRGANTGELFF. The CDR3 bases are TGTGCCAGCCGGGGGGCTAACACCGGGGAGCTGTTTTTT.

This chain links TRBV19 with TRBJ1-3; 8 bases are shared with TRBD1. Germline V gene sequence: CDR1 LNHDA, CDR2 SQIVND (reference sequence). The CDR3 length is 16 residues. Losses at the gene ends were 3 bases for V and 2 bases for J; bases not matched to a gene: 6. CDR3: CASSISARGPGNTIYF. Written as DNA, the CDR3 is TGTGCCAGTAGTATCTCGGCCAGGGGGCCTGGAAACACCATATATTTT.

This chain links TRBV5-1 with TRBJ2-7, with 10 bases lining up with TRBD1. Germline V lookup: CDR1 SGHRS, CDR2 YFSETQ. Trimming took 3 bases from V and 5 from J; bases not matched to a gene: 8. This CDR3 spans 15 amino acids. This CDR3 reads CASSSRTGGDHEQYF. In DNA, the CDR3 is TGCGCCAGCAGCTCGCGGACAGGGGGAGACCACGAGCAGTACTTC.

V and J are TRBV6-2 or TRBV6-3 and TRBJ2-7, with 11 bases that match TRBD2. CDR1 and CDR2 from the germline V gene are MNHEY and SVGEGT. The CDR3 has 14 residues. V lost 5 bases to trimming and J lost 5 bases; unmatched junction nucleotides: 5. CDR3 bases: TGTGCCAGCAGTCTAGCGGGAGGTCACCACGAGCAGTACTTC. Protein sequence: CASSLAGGHHEQYF.

This rearrangement joins TRBV6-4 to TRBJ2-2, with no clear D. This CDR3 comprises 15 residues. Per the germline V gene, CDR1 is MRHNA and CDR2 is SNTAGT. V lost 0 bases and J 3 bases, leaving 8 bases between the germline ends. DNA for the CDR3: TGTGCCAGCAGTGACTCGCCGGTGCACACCGGGGAGCTGTTTTTT. Its protein is CASSDSPVHTGELFF.

This clone was recorded only once. The chain is built from TRBV5-6 and TRBJ2-3, with 12 positions matching TRBD2. CDR1 is SGHDT, CDR2 YYEEEE, per germline. CDR3 size: 16 residues. V lost 2 bases and J lost 7; bases outside the gene matches: 8. The chain's CDR3 is CASSFRTSGTGNTQYF. The CDR3 DNA follows: TGTGCCAGCAGCTTCAGGACTAGCGGGACCGGGAATACGCAGTATTTT.

This clone came up a few times. This chain joins TRBV24-1 and TRBJ1-5; TRBD1 is a possible D gene (5 bases). CDR1 is KGHDR, CDR2 SFDVKD, per germline. V gave up 4 bases and J gave up 7 bases, with 19 bases separating them. This CDR3 is 16 amino acids long. CDR3 in amino acids: CATSDPRDGDYQPQHF. The DNA for the CDR3 is TGTGCCACCAGTGACCCCCGGGACGGGGACTACCAGCCCCAGCATTTT.

V and J are TRBV6-5 and TRBJ2-7; tentatively, D is TRBD2 (6 bases). With 2 bases removed from V and 0 bases from J, the gap between germline ends came to 11 bases. Germline-derived CDR1 and CDR2 are MNHEY and SVGAGI. The CDR3 totals 15 residues. The CDR3: CASSYRLASSYEQYF. CDR3 DNA sequence: TGTGCCAGCAGTTACCGGCTAGCGAGCTCCTACGAGCAGTACTTC.

V usage is TRBV27 and J usage is TRBJ1-3; 8 nucleotides match TRBD1. The J segment lost 4 bases and the V segment lost 2 bases, leaving 7 bases of the junction unmatched. The CDR3 contains 16 residues. Germline V gene data show CDR1 as MNHEY and CDR2 as SMNVEV (reference sequence). The CDR3 region has the DNA TGTGCCAGCAGTTTAACCGGGACAGGATCGGGAAACACCATATATTTT. Protein sequence: CASSLTGTGSGNTIYF.

The chain couples TRBV11-2 to TRBJ2-1, with a weak D call TRBD2 (6 bases). Trimming removed 3 bases from V and 7 bases from J, with 10 bases in between. The CDR3 loop spans 13 amino acids. Germline V gives CDR1 SGHAT, CDR2 FQNNGV. CDR3 loop: CASSFPAGNEQFF. CDR3 sequence (DNA): TGTGCCAGCAGCTTCCCCGCGGGGAATGAGCAGTTCTTC.